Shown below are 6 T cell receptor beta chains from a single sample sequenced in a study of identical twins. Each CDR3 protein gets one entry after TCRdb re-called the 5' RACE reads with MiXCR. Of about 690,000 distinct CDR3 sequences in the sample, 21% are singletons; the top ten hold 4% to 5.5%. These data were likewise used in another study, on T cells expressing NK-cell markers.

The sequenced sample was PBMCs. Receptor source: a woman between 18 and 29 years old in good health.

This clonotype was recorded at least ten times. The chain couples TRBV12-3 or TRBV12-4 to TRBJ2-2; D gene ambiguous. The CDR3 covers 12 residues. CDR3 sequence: CSFGSETGELFF. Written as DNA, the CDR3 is TGTTCGTTTGGCAGTGAGACCGGGGAGCTGTTTTTT.

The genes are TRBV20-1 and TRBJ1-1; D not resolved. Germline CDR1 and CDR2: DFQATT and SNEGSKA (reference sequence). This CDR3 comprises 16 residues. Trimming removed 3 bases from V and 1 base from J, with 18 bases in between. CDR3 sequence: CSASVPDGIENTEAFF. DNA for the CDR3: TGCAGTGCTAGCGTACCGGATGGCATCGAGAACACTGAAGCTTTCTTT.

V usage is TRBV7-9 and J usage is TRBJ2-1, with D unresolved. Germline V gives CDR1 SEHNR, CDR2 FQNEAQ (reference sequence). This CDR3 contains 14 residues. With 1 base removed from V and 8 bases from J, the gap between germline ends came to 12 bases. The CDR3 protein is CASSLGVSAHEQFF. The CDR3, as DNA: TGTGCCAGCAGCTTAGGGGTAAGCGCCCATGAGCAGTTCTTC.

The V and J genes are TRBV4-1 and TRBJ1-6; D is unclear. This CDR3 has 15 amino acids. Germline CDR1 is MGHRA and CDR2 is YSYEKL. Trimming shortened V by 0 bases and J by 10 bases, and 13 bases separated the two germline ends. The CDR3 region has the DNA TGCGCCAGCAGCCAAGATCGGAGAGCGGAGTCACCCCTCCACTTT. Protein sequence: CASSQDRRAESPLHF.

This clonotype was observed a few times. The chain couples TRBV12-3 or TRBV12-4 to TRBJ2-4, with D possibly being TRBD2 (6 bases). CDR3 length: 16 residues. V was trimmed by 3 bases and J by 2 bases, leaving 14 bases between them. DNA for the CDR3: TGTGCCAGCAGTTTCGGGCAGGGACTCCCCAAAAACATTCAGTACTTC. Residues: CASSFGQGLPKNIQYF.

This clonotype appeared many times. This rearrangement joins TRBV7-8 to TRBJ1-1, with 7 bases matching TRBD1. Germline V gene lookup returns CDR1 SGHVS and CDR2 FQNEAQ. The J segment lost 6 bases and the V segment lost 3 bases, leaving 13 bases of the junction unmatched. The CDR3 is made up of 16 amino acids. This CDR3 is CASSLRQGGGSAEAFF. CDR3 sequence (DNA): TGTGCCAGCAGCTTGAGACAGGGTGGGGGGAGCGCTGAAGCTTTCTTT.